The 9 T cell receptor beta chains listed next were all sequenced from one sample in a study of T cell repertoires in cytomegalovirus infection. TCRdb analysed the reads with MiXCR anew, one entry per CDR3 protein. This table has more than 500,000 distinct CDR3 sequences, 16% appearing once. Input material: CD8+ T cells from PBMCs. The receptors shown here come from a human donor in good health (CMV status not recorded). Some clones in this sample may be carry-over from other donors' samples.

This clonotype was observed many times. The CDR3 loop is CASSLRLAGLSYEQYF. The CDR3 DNA reads as TGTGCCAGCAGTTTAAGACTAGCGGGCCTTTCCTACGAGCAGTACTTC. V is TRBV12-3 or TRBV12-4 and J is TRBJ2-7, with 10 bases that match TRBD2. This CDR3 spans 16 amino acids. Unmatched junction bases numbered 5, after V lost 2 bases and J lost 1 base.

The chain is built from TRBV20-1 and TRBJ1-2, with D unclear. Germline CDR1 and CDR2: DFQATT and SNEGSKA (reference sequence). Trimming stripped 3 bases from V and 4 bases from J, with 12 bases between. The CDR3 loop spans 13 amino acids. This chain's CDR3 is CSASRLDTYGYTF. In DNA form, the CDR3 reads TGCAGTGCTAGTCGTCTAGATACCTATGGCTACACCTTC.

This clonotype was detected a few times. The rearrangement joins TRBV7-6 to TRBJ1-6; unclear D gene. This CDR3 is 13 amino acids long. Germline CDR1 and CDR2: SGHVS and FNYEAQ. V lost 5 bases and J lost 10, with 12 bases in between. This chain's CDR3 is CASSQAVNSPLHF. CDR3 DNA sequence: TGTGCCAGCAGCCAGGCCGTTAACTCACCCCTCCACTTT.

This clonotype was detected many times. The chain carries TRBV7-6 and TRBJ2-1; D gene unclear. Trimming pared 1 base from V and 7 bases from J, leaving 20 bases between. The CDR3 has 17 residues. The V gene's germline CDR1 is SGHVS and CDR2 FNYEAQ. The DNA of the CDR3 is TGTGCCAGCAGCTTAGTTTGGACCGTCCCGACCGAGAATGAGCAGTTCTTC. It yields the protein CASSLVWTVPTENEQFF.

This clonotype was recorded many times. The chain recombines TRBV12-3 or TRBV12-4 with TRBJ1-2; 8 bases are a match to TRBD1. V was pared by 6 bases and J by 0 bases, with 6 bases of the junction left unmatched. The CDR3 runs to 15 residues. The CDR3 DNA follows: TGTGCCAGCAGGTTGGGACAGGAAGCTAACTATGGCTACACCTTC. Translated, it gives CASRLGQEANYGYTF.

In its sample, this clonotype was seen many times. The chain has TRBV7-9 and TRBJ2-7; no reliable D call. CDR3 length: 12 residues. V lost 1 base and J 9 bases, leaving 10 bases between the germline ends. Germline V lookup: CDR1 SEHNR, CDR2 FQNEAQ (reference sequence). For the CDR3, the DNA is TGTGCCAGCAGCTTAGGCAGTCGCGGGCAGTACTTC. It encodes CASSLGSRGQYF.

This clonotype was counted at least ten times. The rearrangement joins TRBV12-3 or TRBV12-4 to TRBJ2-7, with D possibly matching TRBD1 (5 bases). The V end lost 1 base, the J end lost 5 bases, and 12 bases lay between the germline ends. The CDR3 spans 14 residues. CDR3 in DNA: TGTGCCAGCAGTTTAGAGCCAGGGATAAACGAGCAGTACTTC. It translates to CASSLEPGINEQYF.

A remark on this clonotype: It is likely a read error, because the conserved phenylalanine at the end of the CDR3 is missing. This sequence joins TRBV7-8 and TRBJ2-4, with D possibly TRBD2 on 7 matching bases. This CDR3 region has 18 residues. Germline V gene data show CDR1 as SGHVS and CDR2 as FQNEAQ. The V gene lost 5 bases and the J gene lost 3 bases, with 23 bases spanning the gap. In DNA, the CDR3 is TGTGCCAGCAGCCCAACGACGAGGGGGAGGGAGAGCAAAAACATTCAGTACTGT. It translates to CASSPTTRGRESKNIQYC.

This clonotype has only a few counts. The chain employs TRBV11-3 and TRBJ2-1; 12 bases fit TRBD2. The germline V gene encodes CDR1 SGHNT and CDR2 YENEEA. CDR3 length equals 16 residues. Trimming removed 5 bases from V and 3 bases from J; junction bases left unmatched: 5. As DNA, the CDR3 is TGTGCCAGCAGCACGGGGACTAGCGGGTTCTACAATGAGCAGTTCTTC. Its translation: CASSTGTSGFYNEQFF. The full variable domain, completed using reference TRBV11-3 and TRBJ2-1, is EAGVVQSPRYKIIEKKQPVAFWCNPISGHNTLYWYLQNLGQGPELLIRYENEEAVDDSQLPKDRFSAERLKGVDSTLKIQPAELGDSAVYLCASSTGTSGFYNEQFFGPGTRLTVL.